What follows are 19 T cell receptor beta chains derived from one specimen sequenced in a study of shared clonotypes between healthy human individuals (dated by TCRdb to about 2020). The receptor library was made with the immunoSEQ multiplex PCR assay. Drawn from immuneACCESS, this table holds only the in-frame rearrangements with V and J called that TCRdb kept. Clones are partly lost; checked studies trace under half to an unresolved V gene and leave the rest unexplained. In all, the sample holds a few million clones, and approximately 92% of those were seen once. The top ten constitute around 1.7% of the sample. For the CD8 naive samples, CD45RO-negative cells were positively selected for CCR7, yielding a CD45RA+CCR7+ population from which TemRA cells were excluded. Sequences were obtained from naive CD8+ T cells from PBMCs. The cell subset or site label of this sample denotes: CD45RA+CCR7+. These receptors were obtained from a man between 18 and 29 years old in good health. Some clones in this sample may be carry-over from other donors' samples.

The chain links TRBV9 to TRBJ2-1; 8 bases agree with TRBD2. The germline gives CDR1 SGDLS, CDR2 YYNGEE. The CDR3 extends over 18 amino acids. V lost 2 bases to trimming and J lost 3 bases; unmatched junction nucleotides: 13. The CDR3 coding sequence is TGTGCCAGCAGCGTGTCCGAGGTAGCGGGGTTTTACTACAATGAGCAGTTCTTC. This translates into CASSVSEVAGFYYNEQFF. Full variable domain (outside the CDR3, taken from reference TRBV9 and TRBJ2-1): DSGVTQTPKHLITATGQRVTLRCSPRSGDLSVYWYQQSLDQGLQFLIQYYNGEERAKGNILERFSAQQFPDLHSELNLSSLELGDSALYFCASSVSEVAGFYYNEQFFGPGTRLTVL.

CDR3 DNA: TGTGCCAGCAGCTTGGCCCGGAACACCGGGGAGCTGTTTTTT. Its protein is CASSLARNTGELFF. The chain uses TRBV5-6 and TRBJ2-2; D remains unclear. Germline V gene lookup returns CDR1 SGHDT and CDR2 YYEEEE. The CDR3 spans 14 residues. Trimming took 0 bases from V and 1 from J, leaving 4 bases between them.

The genes are TRBV27 and TRBJ2-7; D gene unclear. Germline values: CDR1 MNHEY, CDR2 SMNVEV (reference sequence). This CDR3 contains 14 residues. The V and J ends lost 3 bases and 2 bases respectively, with 11 bases between them. DNA for the CDR3: TGTGCCAGCAGTTTGGGTTCACGGGCCTACGAGCAGTACTTC. Protein sequence: CASSLGSRAYEQYF.

This sequence joins TRBV6-5 and TRBJ2-1; D gene unclear. Germline lookup yields CDR1 MNHEY and CDR2 SVGAGI. This CDR3 contains 15 residues. V was shortened by 2 bases and J by 6 bases, with 14 bases between the two germline ends. The DNA of the CDR3 is TGTGCCAGCAGTTACCGGAGCCCTTTACGCAATGAGCAGTTCTTC. Translating it yields CASSYRSPLRNEQFF.

The gene calls are TRBV9 and TRBJ2-1; 9 bases agree with TRBD2. The ends lost 0 bases at V and 8 bases at J; junction bases unmatched: 6. This CDR3 contains 15 residues. The V gene's germline CDR1 is SGDLS and CDR2 YYNGEE. The CDR3 here is CASSVEGTSSYEQFF. In DNA, the CDR3 is TGTGCCAGCAGCGTAGAGGGGACTAGCAGCTATGAGCAGTTCTTC.

The chain joins TRBV5-1 to TRBJ2-3; TRBD2 matches at 11 bases. The CDR3 length is 22 residues. Per germline, CDR1 SGHRS and CDR2 YFSETQ. The V segment lost 1 base and the J segment 6 bases; nucleotides outside the gene matches: 25. CDR3 bases: TGCGCCAGCAGCTTGTTGGCGAAGGGGACTAGCGGTTGGGAGCAGTATAGTGATACGCAGTATTTT. Translating it yields CASSLLAKGTSGWEQYSDTQYF.

The chain couples TRBV7-9 to TRBJ2-5; 7 positions match TRBD2. V trimming: 4 bases; J trimming: 5 bases; junction bases outside the gene matches: 16. The CDR3 has 17 residues. Germline V CDR1 and CDR2: SEHNR, FQNEAQ (reference sequence). DNA for the CDR3: TGTGCCAGCAGCTCCCCTCCCCAACGGGAGGCCAGGGAGACCCAGTACTTC. This gives the protein CASSSPPQREARETQYF.

The V call is TRBV10-1, the J call TRBJ1-1, with D possibly being TRBD1 (5 bases). The CDR3 covers 15 residues. Germline CDR1 WNHNN, CDR2 SYGVQD (reference sequence). Trimming stripped 1 base from V and 5 bases from J, with 14 bases between. This chain's CDR3 is CASSEYSRVYTEAFF. Written as DNA, the CDR3 is TGCGCCAGCAGTGAGTATAGCAGGGTATATACTGAAGCTTTCTTT.

The chain uses TRBV5-6 and TRBJ2-3; possibly TRBD1 for D (5 bases). Germline V gene lookup returns CDR1 SGHDT and CDR2 YYEEEE. V lost 0 bases, J lost 1 base, and 12 bases lay in between. The CDR3 contains 16 residues. This chain's CDR3 is CASSLATARRTDTQYF. CDR3 nucleotides: TGTGCCAGCAGCTTGGCGACAGCTCGACGCACAGATACGCAGTATTTT. The whole variable domain, filled in from reference TRBV5-6 and TRBJ2-3, reads DAGVTQSPTHLIKTRGQQVTLRCSPKSGHDTVSWYQQALGQGPQFIFQYYEEEERQRGNFPDRFSGHQFPNYSSELNVNALLLGDSALYLCASSLATARRTDTQYFGPGTRLTVL.

The chain recombines TRBV5-4 with TRBJ2-1; D is unresolved. This CDR3 contains 15 residues. The germline V and J ends were trimmed by 0 bases and 5 bases, with 12 bases remaining between them. Germline assignment: CDR1 SGHNT and CDR2 YYREEE (reference sequence). This CDR3 is CASSLAGYANNEQFF. The DNA for the CDR3 is TGTGCCAGCAGCTTGGCCGGCTACGCCAACAATGAGCAGTTCTTC.

V is TRBV5-1 and J is TRBJ2-7; 8 bases are shared with TRBD1. V shed 2 bases and J 4 bases; nucleotides not matched to a gene: 8. Germline loops: CDR1 SGHRS, CDR2 YFSETQ. This CDR3 has 15 residues. CDR3 sequence reads: CASSFGRTGSYEQYF. The CDR3 DNA is TGCGCCAGCAGCTTTGGTCGGACAGGGTCGTACGAGCAGTACTTC.

The gene calls are TRBV28 and TRBJ2-7; TRBD1 might be the D (6 bases). The V end was cut by 6 bases, the J end by 5 bases, with 17 bases between. This CDR3 comprises 14 residues. The germline CDR1 and CDR2 sequences are MDHEN and SYDVKM. The CDR3 nucleotides are TGTGCCAGCAGCCCACCCGCCCGGGACAACGAGCAGTACTTC. This codes for CASSPPARDNEQYF.

The chain recombines TRBV27 with TRBJ2-1, with 9 bases aligning to TRBD1. The germline CDR1 and CDR2 sequences are MNHEY and SMNVEV (reference sequence). J lost 5 bases, V lost 3 bases, and 5 bases had no gene match. The CDR3 runs 15 residues. The chain's CDR3 is CASSLTGQGNNEQFF. The CDR3 DNA reads TGTGCCAGCAGTTTGACGGGACAGGGCAACAATGAGCAGTTCTTC.

The chain combines TRBV7-9 with TRBJ2-1; D is uncertain. V was shortened by 6 bases and J by 2 bases, with 11 bases between the two germline ends. Germline assignment: CDR1 SEHNR and CDR2 FQNEAQ (reference sequence). The CDR3 contains 14 residues. The CDR3: CASSPGRAYNEQFF. CDR3 DNA sequence: TGTGCCAGCAGTCCCGGAAGGGCCTACAATGAGCAGTTCTTC.

V and J are TRBV4-1 and TRBJ1-1; D unresolved. V dropped 4 bases and J dropped 2 bases, with 17 bases sitting between them. The CDR3 covers 16 residues. From germline, CDR1 is MGHRA and CDR2 YSYEKL. The CDR3 here is CASSPLQSMSNTEAFF. The DNA of the CDR3 is TGCGCCAGCAGCCCCCTCCAATCCATGAGCAACACTGAAGCTTTCTTT.

The CDR3 DNA reads as TGTGCCAGCAGTTTCTTCCGTTCTATCACAGATACGCAGTATTTT. Its translation is CASSFFRSITDTQYF. V gene TRBV28 combines with J gene TRBJ2-3; D uncertain. This CDR3 is 15 amino acids long. V lost 3 bases, J lost 2 bases, and 12 bases lay in between. Germline-derived CDR1 and CDR2 are MDHEN and SYDVKM.

The chain employs TRBV19 and TRBJ2-5; 8 bases are shared with TRBD1. The germline V gene has CDR1 LNHDA and CDR2 SQIVND (reference sequence). V dropped 5 bases and J dropped 4; count of bases not matched to a gene: 3. The CDR3 totals 13 residues. CDR3 protein: CASSLDRGETQYF. The CDR3 DNA follows: TGTGCCAGTAGTCTCGACAGGGGAGAGACCCAGTACTTC.

J is TRBJ1-4 and V is TRBV28; perhaps TRBD1 as D (6 bases). The germline V gene has CDR1 MDHEN and CDR2 SYDVKM. This CDR3 has 16 amino acids. With 8 bases removed from V and 8 bases from J, the gap between germline ends came to 24 bases. CDR3 coding DNA: TGTGCCAGCCACCTTGAGCGGGGGGGCAGGATAGAAAAACTGTTTTTT. Translation: CASHLERGGRIEKLFF.

The chain combines TRBV6-6 with TRBJ2-1; D is perhaps TRBD2 (6 bases). Trimming shortened V by 2 bases and J by 8 bases, and 16 bases separated the two germline ends. The CDR3 contains 15 residues. From germline, CDR1 is MNHNY and CDR2 SVGAGI (reference sequence). The CDR3 sequence: CASSYLGGPVDEQFF. CDR3 DNA sequence: TGTGCCAGCAGTTACCTCGGAGGGCCGGTCGATGAGCAGTTCTTC.